The sequence of this TCR beta chain was determined in a study of tumor and adjacent non-tumor tissue in lung cancer. The V gene's germline CDR1 is KGHSH and CDR2 LQKENI. The CDR3 loop spans 17 amino acids. V was trimmed by 4 bases and J by 1 base, leaving 18 bases between them. This sample's RNA came from whole unsorted tissue. More than 3 cm separated this lung sample from the edge of the tumor. Newly diagnosed lung cancer patients had thoracic surgery in China, August–late 2014, without prior chemotherapy. The library came from three nested PCR rounds adapted from ARM-PCR protocols. TCRdb re-called the multiplex PCR reads through MiXCR, storing one row per CDR3 protein. The data show roughly 45,000 distinct CDR3 sequences, over 55% seen once. This clonotype was observed a handful of times. As yet, its antigen is unknown. Study-wide results and caveats: Shorter survival was associated with higher TCR diversity in tumors.

The chain links TRBV18 to TRBJ2-3; TRBD2 is a possible D gene (6 bases). Input material: distant non-tumor lung tissue. The sequence was collected from a man aged 50 or older with non-small cell lung cancer. This chain's CDR3 is CASSHLGGDLGTDTQYF. The CDR3 coding sequence is TGTGCCAGCTCACACCTCGGCGGGGATTTAGGCACAGATACGCAGTATTTT. The full variable domain, with the rest looked up from reference TRBV18 and TRBJ2-3, is NAGVMQNPRHLVRRRGQEARLRCSPMKGHSHVYWYRQLPEEGLKFMVYLQKENIIDESGMPKERFSAEFPKEGPSILRIQQVVRGDSAAYFCASSHLGGDLGTDTQYFGPGTRLTVL.